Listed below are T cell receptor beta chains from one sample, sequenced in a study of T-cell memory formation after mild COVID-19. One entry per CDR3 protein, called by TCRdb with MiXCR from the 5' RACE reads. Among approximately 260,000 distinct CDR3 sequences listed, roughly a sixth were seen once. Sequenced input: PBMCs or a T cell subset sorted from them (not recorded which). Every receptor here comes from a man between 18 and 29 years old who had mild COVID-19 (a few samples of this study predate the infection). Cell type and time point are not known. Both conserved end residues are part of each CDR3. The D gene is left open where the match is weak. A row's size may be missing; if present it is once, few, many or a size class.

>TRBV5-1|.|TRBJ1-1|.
TGCGCCAGCAGAGACATAGGAGGGAACACTGAAGCTTTCTTT
CASRDIGGNTEAFF
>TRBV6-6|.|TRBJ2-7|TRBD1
TGTGCCAGCAGTTACTTAGGGCAGGGGGACGGCTACGAGCAGTACTTC
CASSYLGQGDGYEQYF
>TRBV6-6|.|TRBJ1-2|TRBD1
TGTGCCAGCAGCCGGGACAGGGTAACGATCGCCTTC
CASSRDRVTIAF
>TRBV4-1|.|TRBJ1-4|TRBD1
TGCGCCAGCAGCCAGACAGGGAATAATGAAAAACTGTTTTTT
CASSQTGNNEKLFF
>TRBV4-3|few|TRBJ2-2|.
TGCGCCAGCAGCCAGGAGGGTAAAACCGGGGAGCTGTTTTTT
CASSQEGKTGELFF
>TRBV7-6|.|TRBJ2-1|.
TGTGCCAGCAGCTTACCCTATAGGCACACTGAGCAGTTCTTC
CASSLPYRHTEQFF
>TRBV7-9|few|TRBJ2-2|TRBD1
TGTGCCAGCAGCCCTTTTCAGGGGGCGGGGATCCTCGGGGAGCTGTTTTTT
CASSPFQGAGILGELFF
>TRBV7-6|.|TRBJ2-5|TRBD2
TGTGCCAGCAGCAAGACCGGGACTAGCGGGGATCAGTACTTC
CASSKTGTSGDQYF
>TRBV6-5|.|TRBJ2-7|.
TGTGCCAGCAGTTACTCCTCCGGGGCCGGATACGAGCAGTACTTC
CASSYSSGAGYEQYF
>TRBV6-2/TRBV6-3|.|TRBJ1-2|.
TGTGCCAGCAGTTACAAGGGCGGCCGCTACACCTTC
CASSYKGGRYTF
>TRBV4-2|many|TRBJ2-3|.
TGTGCCAGCAGCCACAACCCCACAGATACGCAGTATTTT
CASSHNPTDTQYF
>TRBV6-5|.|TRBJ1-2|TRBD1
TGTGCCAGCAGTCCCTGGACAGGGGTCGGCTACACCTTC
CASSPWTGVGYTF
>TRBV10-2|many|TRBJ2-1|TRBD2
TGCGCCAGCAGGGGGACTAGCGGGAGTAATGAGCAGTTCTTC
CASRGTSGSNEQFF
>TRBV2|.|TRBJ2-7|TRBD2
TGTGCCAGCAGTGACCAGCGGGGCCCCAACGAGCAGTACTTC
CASSDQRGPNEQYF
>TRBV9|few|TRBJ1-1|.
TGTGCCAGCACCACCTCCGGGACACCCAACCCCCTTGAAGCTTTCTTT
CASTTSGTPNPLEAFF
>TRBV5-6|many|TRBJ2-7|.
TGTGCCAGCAGCTTGCATCTGGATACCTACGAGCAGTACTTC
CASSLHLDTYEQYF
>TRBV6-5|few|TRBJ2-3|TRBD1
TGTGCCAGCAGACGAACAGGGGGCACAGATACGCAGTATTTT
CASRRTGGTDTQYF
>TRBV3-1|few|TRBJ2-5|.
TGTGCCAGCAGCCAAGACCGGGGGCAAGAGACCCAGTACTTC
CASSQDRGQETQYF
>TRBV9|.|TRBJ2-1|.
TGTGCCAGCAGCACGTCTAAGCGGTTTAGCTCCTACAATGAGCAGTTCTTC
CASSTSKRFSSYNEQFF
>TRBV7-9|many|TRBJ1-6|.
TGTGCCAGCAGCTTAGAAGGGGATAATTCACCCCTCCACTTT
CASSLEGDNSPLHF
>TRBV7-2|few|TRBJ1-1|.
TGTGCCAGCAGCTTGCGTCGAACTGAAGCTTTCTTT
CASSLRRTEAFF
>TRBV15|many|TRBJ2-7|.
TGTGCCACCAGCAGGGACTCCCTGACCTCCTACGAGCAGTACTTC
CATSRDSLTSYEQYF
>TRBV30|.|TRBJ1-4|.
TGTGCCTGGAACCCCGTTTTTGGACCTAATGAAAAACTGTTTTTT
CAWNPVFGPNEKLFF
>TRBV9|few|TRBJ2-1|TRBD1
TGTGCCAGCAGCGTAGTGGGACAGGCCCTGGCGAATGAGCAGTTCTTC
CASSVVGQALANEQFF
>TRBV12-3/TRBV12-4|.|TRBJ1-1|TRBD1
TGTGCCAGCGGCCAAGGACAGGGCCCCCCAAGTTTCTTT
CASGQGQGPPSFF